These 7 T cell receptor beta chains came from one sample sequenced in a study of blood T cell repertoires in COVID-19 (dated by TCRdb to 2019 to 2021). The library was built by means of the immunoSEQ multiplex PCR assay. TCRdb limited this immuneACCESS table to in-frame rearrangements with V and J called. A share of clones is missing; checked studies link under half to unresolved V genes, and the rest is unexplained. The sample contains roughly 320,000 clones, 85% to 90% of them found a single time. The ten top clones hold 6.3% of the sample. The sequencing input was peripheral blood. The receptors come from a woman in her 50s with COVID-19, enrolled during active disease.

J is TRBJ1-2 and V is TRBV28; D remains ambiguous. V lost 4 bases, J lost 4 bases, and 7 bases lay in between. The germline gives CDR1 MDHEN, CDR2 SYDVKM. The CDR3 is made up of 12 amino acids. The CDR3 loop is CASSSSFYGYTF. The CDR3 DNA reads as TGTGCCAGCAGTTCATCATTCTATGGCTACACCTTC.

The chain combines TRBV18 with TRBJ2-7, with 8 bases matching TRBD1. Losses at the gene ends were 5 bases for V and 3 bases for J; bases not matched to a gene: 9. CDR1 is KGHSH and CDR2 is LQKENI in the germline V gene. The CDR3 is made up of 15 amino acids. The CDR3 sequence: CASSSSGQVVYEQYF. The CDR3 DNA reads TGTGCCAGCTCATCATCGGGACAGGTAGTCTACGAGCAGTACTTC.

The V gene is TRBV11-3, the J gene TRBJ2-7; 11 bases map to TRBD1. Germline V lookup: CDR1 SGHNT, CDR2 YENEEA. The CDR3 is made up of 17 amino acids. J gave up 3 bases and V 5 bases, and 12 bases lay outside the gene matches. The CDR3 region has the DNA TGTGCCAGCAGCCCTAACCCCTGGGGACAGGGGGACTACGAGCAGTACTTC. It codes for CASSPNPWGQGDYEQYF. The full variable domain, rest sourced from reference TRBV11-3 and TRBJ2-7, is EAGVVQSPRYKIIEKKQPVAFWCNPISGHNTLYWYLQNLGQGPELLIRYENEEAVDDSQLPKDRFSAERLKGVDSTLKIQPAELGDSAVYLCASSPNPWGQGDYEQYFGPGTRLTVT.

The rearrangement joins TRBV18 to TRBJ2-7; the D gene is possibly TRBD1 (6 bases). The CDR3 runs to 15 residues. The V gene's germline CDR1 is KGHSH and CDR2 LQKENI. With 2 bases removed from V and 2 bases from J, the gap between germline ends came to 13 bases. This chain's CDR3 is CASSPSRDTPYEQYF. CDR3 in DNA: TGTGCCAGCTCACCATCCCGGGACACTCCCTACGAGCAGTACTTC.

The chain couples TRBV2 to TRBJ2-3; D is unclear. The CDR3 runs to 15 residues. The germline CDR1 and CDR2 sequences are SNHLY and FYNNEI. V lost 1 base and J lost 2, with 10 bases in between. CDR3 sequence (DNA): TGTGCCAGCAGTGAAGTGCGGCAGCCCACAGATACGCAGTATTTT. Its translation: CASSEVRQPTDTQYF.

The chain is built from TRBV19 and TRBJ1-2; D is possibly TRBD1 (5 bases). Germline assignment: CDR1 LNHDA and CDR2 SQIVND (reference sequence). The CDR3 loop spans 13 amino acids. Trimming stripped 3 bases from V and 5 bases from J, with 10 bases between. The CDR3 DNA follows: TGTGCCAGTAGTATCCTGACAGCTTATGGCTACACCTTC. It yields the protein CASSILTAYGYTF.

This sequence joins TRBV7-2 and TRBJ1-6; TRBD1 agrees at 10 bases. Germline V gene lookup returns CDR1 SGHTA and CDR2 FQGNSA. V shed 5 bases and J 8 bases; nucleotides not matched to a gene: 9. The CDR3 totals 16 residues. CDR3 nucleotide sequence: TGTGCCAGCAGCCTCCGGGACAGGGGAAGAGATTCACCCCTCCACTTT. Protein product: CASSLRDRGRDSPLHF.